This TCR beta chain came from a study of T cell responses to AZD1222 COVID-19 vaccine. Clones were sequenced by immunoSEQ multiplex PCR, and TCRdb holds only the in-frame ones, with some missing. The table has roughly 110,000 clones, around 90% seen once; the top ten hold 6.2%. V gave up 0 bases and J gave up 2 bases, with 17 bases separating them. The germline CDR1 and CDR2 sequences are GTSNPN and SVGIG (reference sequence). CDR3 size: 18 residues. The sequence came from an adult who received the AZD1222 COVID-19 vaccine. The input for sequencing was peripheral blood, taken 28 days after the second AZD1222 dose. This chain joins TRBV30 and TRBJ2-6; TRBD1 is a possible D gene (5 bases). The CDR3, as DNA: TGTGCCTGGAGTGTGCAGGGCCTCCCTGGGGCTGGGGCCAACGTCCTGACTTTC. Translated: CAWSVQGLPGAGANVLTF.